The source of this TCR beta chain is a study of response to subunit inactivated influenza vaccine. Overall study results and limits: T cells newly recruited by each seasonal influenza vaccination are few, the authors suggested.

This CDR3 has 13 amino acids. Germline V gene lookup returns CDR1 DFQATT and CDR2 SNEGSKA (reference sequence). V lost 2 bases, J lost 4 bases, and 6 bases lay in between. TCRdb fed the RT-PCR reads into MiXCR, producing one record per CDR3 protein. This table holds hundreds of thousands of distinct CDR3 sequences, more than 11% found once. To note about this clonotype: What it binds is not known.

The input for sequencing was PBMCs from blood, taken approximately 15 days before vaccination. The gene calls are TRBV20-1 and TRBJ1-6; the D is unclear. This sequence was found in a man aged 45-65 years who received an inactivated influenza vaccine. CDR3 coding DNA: TGCAGTGCTAGAAGACCATATAATTCACCCCTCCACTTT. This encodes CSARRPYNSPLHF.